This TCR beta chain was recorded in a study of blood T cell repertoires in COVID-19. Study overall: Acute-phase and convalescent COVID-19 samples originated in the United States, Italy and Spain. T cells, B-cell-depleted T cells, or PBMCs supplied cDNA or gDNA.

Authors' analysis steps: Estimated nucleated cell counts came from reference gene primer amplification. Profiled with immunoSEQ multiplex PCR; TCRdb holds only in-frame clones, not every one. Clone size and V and J calls were adopted from that table, with D and trimming inferred from the DNA. The sample has approximately 50,000 clones, roughly 78% seen once. The receptor was isolated from a man aged 65 to 85 with acute or convalescent COVID-19. The source material was peripheral blood.

The CDR3 reads CASSFQGASEMYEQYF. CDR3 sequence (DNA): TGCGCCAGCAGCTTTCAGGGGGCTAGCGAAATGTACGAGCAGTACTTC. V is TRBV5-1 and J is TRBJ2-7; TRBD1 aligns across 8 bases. V gave up 2 bases and J gave up 4 bases; unmatched junction bases: 11. The length of the CDR3 is 16 residues. The germline CDR1 and CDR2 sequences are SGHRS and YFSETQ.